A selection of T cell receptor beta chains follows, all from one sample in a study of T-cell reconstitution after alpha-beta-depleted transplantation in children. TCRdb reprocessed the PCR reads via MiXCR and lists one record per CDR3 protein. The table shows about 370,000 distinct CDR3 sequences, with about a fifth occurring only once. Sample: PBMCs from the stem cell graft donor, taken from the stem cell graft. The receptors were gathered from a human donor who donated a stem cell graft to a child with acute myeloid leukemia. CDR3s include the opening cysteine and the closing phenylalanine or tryptophan. A D gene is named only where the DNA matches it firmly. Expanded clones get a size class; other rows say once, few or many, or leave the size out.

TRBJ2-3	TRBV20-1	.	many	CSASRAERGDTQYF	TGCAGTGCTAGCAGAGCGGAGAGGGGAGATACGCAGTATTTT
TRBJ2-1	TRBV6-2/TRBV6-3	TRBD2	.	CASSPGTSGISYNEQFF	TGTGCCAGCAGCCCTGGGACTAGCGGGATTTCCTACAATGAGCAGTTCTTC
TRBJ2-1	TRBV29-1	TRBD1	many	CSVVTGVSYNEQFF	TGCAGCGTAGTGACAGGGGTCTCCTACAATGAGCAGTTCTTC
TRBJ1-1	TRBV6-1	.	many	CASSEEVNTEAFF	TGTGCCAGCAGTGAAGAGGTGAACACTGAAGCTTTCTTT
TRBJ1-6	TRBV7-2	.	few	CASSLIGTGDSPLHF	TGTGCCAGCAGCTTGATCGGGACGGGTGATTCACCCCTCCACTTT
TRBJ2-1	TRBV4-3	.	many	CASSQDVRVYNEQFF	TGCGCCAGCAGCCAAGATGTACGGGTGTACAATGAGCAGTTCTTC
TRBJ1-1	TRBV11-2	.	.	CASSLKSGENTEAFF	TGTGCCAGCAGCTTAAAATCGGGGGAGAACACTGAAGCTTTCTTT
TRBJ2-7	TRBV4-3	TRBD2	many	CASSQDFRTSGYEQYF	TGCGCCAGCAGCCAAGATTTCCGGACTAGCGGCTACGAGCAGTACTTC
TRBJ2-7	TRBV25-1	.	.	CASSDRDKTYEQYF	TGTGCCAGCAGTGATCGCGACAAGACCTACGAGCAGTACTTC
TRBJ2-3	TRBV5-1	.	few	CASSLEDGSTDTQYF	TGCGCCAGCAGCTTGGAGGACGGTAGCACAGATACGCAGTATTTT
TRBJ1-1	TRBV20-1	.	.	CRAGIDMNTEAFF	TGCAGAGCGGGGATTGACATGAACACTGAAGCTTTCTTT
TRBJ2-7	TRBV5-1	.	.	CASSLNGDGAYEQYF	TGCGCCAGCAGCTTGAACGGGGACGGGGCCTACGAGCAGTACTTC
TRBJ2-5	TRBV12-3/TRBV12-4	.	.	CASSLEGRQETQYF	TGTGCCAGCAGTTTAGAGGGCAGGCAAGAGACCCAGTACTTC
TRBJ2-7	TRBV11-1	.	.	CASSLEGGLSYEQYF	TGTGCCAGCAGCTTAGAGGGGGGCTTATCCTACGAGCAGTACTTC
TRBJ2-5	TRBV20-1	.	.	CSAPPSLRGEETQYF	TGCAGTGCTCCTCCCTCTCTGAGGGGGGAAGAGACCCAGTACTTC
TRBJ2-1	TRBV4-3	.	few	CASSQGTGGWSYNEQFF	TGCGCCAGCAGCCAAGGTACGGGGGGCTGGTCCTACAATGAGCAGTTCTTC